This TCR beta chain was observed in a study of CD8+ T cells in alopecia areata. Study as a whole: Tofacitinib administration to treated patients was oral, at 5 to 10 mg twice daily.

As to treatment: oral pan-JAK inhibitor, 5-10 mg twice daily. This clone was picked up one time. Antigen unknown. The germline V and J ends were trimmed by 1 base and 6 bases, with 7 bases remaining between them. This CDR3 has 12 residues. Per germline, CDR1 MGHRA and CDR2 YSYEKL. Study-wide findings and caveats: Tofacitinib delivered significant drops in scalp clonality and in expanded CD8+ clones among the top 100. Just one nonresponder means the tie between baseline CD8+ expansion and response stays uncertain.

Extraction and reverse transcription of RNA yielded cDNA as the sequencing template. Using immunoSEQ multiplex PCR, the repertoire was profiled, and TCRdb retains in-frame clones only, with some absent. The sample yields roughly 140,000 clones, 65% to 90% seen once. Sequenced here: CD8+ T cells sorted from blood, sampled at week 4, from a patient treated with tofacitinib. The rearrangement uses TRBV4-1 and TRBJ2-7, with TRBD1 as a possible D gene (6 bases). The TCR comes from a human donor with alopecia areata. The CDR3 nucleotides are TGCGCCAGCAGCCAAGGCAGGGGCGAGCAGTACTTC. Its protein is CASSQGRGEQYF.